This T cell receptor beta chain was identified in a study of spatial heterogeneity in lung cancer. Study details: Detection consistently captured more beta-chain sequences than alpha-chain sequences.

The ends were cut back, 3 bases at V and 7 bases at J, with 6 bases in the middle. The germline V gene has CDR1 MGHDK and CDR2 SYGVNS. The CDR3 consists of 11 residues. Time point: sample taken at primary tumor resection. The study's findings and limits: Tumor mutation counts were tracked by expanded intratumoral alpha and beta TCR counts.

Relative to its sample, this clonotype is medium-sized. Its antigen is not identified. The library was prepared for alpha chains; this beta chain is a stray read, so its frequency means little. MiXCR, applied by TCRdb to the 5' RACE reads, yields one record per CDR3 protein. The sample lists around 1,700 distinct CDR3 sequences, roughly 21% occurring once. This clonotype originated in a male donor with early-stage non-small cell lung cancer. The sample in question was lung tumor tissue, obtained at surgery. The chain combines TRBV25-1 with TRBJ1-1; D remains ambiguous. The CDR3 DNA sequence: TGTGCCAGCAGTGAGGGAGATGAAGCTTTCTTT. Translated, it gives CASSEGDEAFF.